The T cell receptor beta chain described here comes from a study of cytomegalovirus exposure and HLA in healthy donors. General observations from the study: The productive fraction for most TCR beta V segments was about 90% or about 30% in an earlier analysis.

The PCR was carried out with 60 Vbeta primers and 13 Jbeta primers. Only in-frame clones appear in the TCRdb table, and some are missing; sequencing was by immunoSEQ multiplex PCR. The sample lists 150,000 to 180,000 clones, around 84% seen once, with around 5.2% in the top ten. As to this clone: Its antigen is unknown.

The V gene end was trimmed by 8 bases and the J gene end by 4 bases; junction bases not matched to a gene: 12. This CDR3 is built from 16 residues. Germline V gene sequence: CDR1 MNHEY, CDR2 SMNVEV (reference sequence). Sequencing used PBMCs. This clonotype originated in a woman aged 40 to 49 in good health and CMV-seropositive. The chain recombines TRBV27 with TRBJ2-1, with TRBD1 identical over 9 bases. The CDR3 region has the DNA TGTGCCAGCGGGAGCTGGGGGACAGGGACTTACAATGAGCAGTTCTTC. The encoded protein is CASGSWGTGTYNEQFF.